This is a list of T cell receptor beta chains from one sample in a study of PD-L1 blockade in urothelial cancer. Repertoires were generated with immunoSEQ multiplex PCR, while TCRdb's copy carries only in-frame clones and drops some. The table has 50,000 or so clones, about 80% seen once. The material was PBMCs, obtained around atezolizumab (anti-PD-L1) treatment. Receptors were obtained from a man between 65 and 85 years old with urothelial cancer. The CDR3 runs from the conserved cysteine through the conserved F or W. The D gene is left open where the match is weak. Size is omitted from some rows. Given values are once, few, many or a class for expanded clones.

>TRBD2|TRBV6-6|TRBJ2-3|NA
CATKREDTDTQYF
TGTGCCACAAAGCGGGAGGACACAGATACGCAGTATTTT
>TRBD1|TRBV5-4|TRBJ2-5|NA
CASSEQGTNGETQYF
TGTGCCAGCAGCGAACAGGGGACAAACGGGGAGACCCAGTACTTC
>TRBD1|TRBV10-3|TRBJ1-2|NA
CAISAADRGINGYTF
TGTGCCATCAGTGCCGCAGACAGGGGAATAAATGGCTACACCTTC
>NA|TRBV19|TRBJ2-7|once
CASSRQGGYEQYF
TGTGCCAGTAGTCGGCAGGGCGGCTACGAGCAGTACTTC
>TRBD1|TRBV2|TRBJ1-1|NA
CASSYDRGTQSNTEAFF
TGTGCCAGCAGTTACGACAGGGGGACACAATCGAACACTGAAGCTTTCTTT
>NA|TRBV9|TRBJ1-1|NA
CASSGRRGRNTEAFF
TGTGCCAGCAGCGGAAGGAGGGGCAGAAACACTGAAGCTTTCTTT
>NA|TRBV5-4|TRBJ2-7|NA
CASSLGLDREQYF
TGTGCCAGCAGCTTGGGACTAGATCGCGAGCAGTACTTC
>TRBD2|TRBV5-1|TRBJ2-5|NA
CASSIDVAGYQETQYF
TGCGCCAGCAGCATTGACGTAGCGGGGTACCAAGAGACCCAGTACTTC
>TRBD2|TRBV10-3|TRBJ2-7|NA
CAISESGSGTSYF
TGTGCCATCAGTGAGTCTGGTAGCGGGACCTCATACTTC
>NA|TRBV30|TRBJ1-1|NA
CACYPGVSFMNTEAFF
TGTGCCTGTTATCCAGGGGTATCTTTCATGAACACTGAAGCTTTCTTT
>NA|TRBV28|TRBJ2-5|NA
CASTSAVETQYF
TGTGCCAGCACCAGTGCCGTGGAGACCCAGTACTTC
>NA|TRBV27|TRBJ2-2|NA
CASSFSRNTGELFF
TGTGCCAGCAGTTTTTCGAGGAACACCGGGGAGCTGTTTTTT
>NA|TRBV5-1|TRBJ1-1|NA
CASSPSGIMNTEAFF
TGCGCCAGCAGCCCGAGCGGGATCATGAACACTGAAGCTTTCTTT
>TRBD1|TRBV27|TRBJ2-1|NA
CASRRDRGPYEQFF
TGTGCCAGCAGGCGGGACAGGGGGCCGTATGAGCAGTTCTTC
>NA|TRBV5-1|TRBJ1-1|NA
CASSFGGNTEAFF
TGCGCCAGCAGCTTCGGAGGGAACACTGAAGCTTTCTTT
>NA|TRBV7-9|TRBJ1-1|NA
CASSLEGRTEAFF
TGTGCCAGCAGCTTAGAGGGGAGGACTGAAGCTTTCTTT